This T cell receptor (beta chain) is from a study of blood T cell repertoires in COVID-19. This table comes from immunoSEQ multiplex PCR, and its TCRdb copy is limited to in-frame clones, with some not included. The table lists about 100,000 clones, about 86% of them singletons, with approximately 2.6% in the top ten. This CDR3 has 15 amino acids. The germline gives CDR1 SGHRS, CDR2 YFSETQ. V shed 3 bases and J 3 bases; nucleotides not matched to a gene: 5. Input material: PBMCs or T cells enriched from blood (not recorded which). This chain links TRBV5-1 with TRBJ1-2; 10 nucleotides agree with TRBD1. This receptor was obtained from a woman aged 45-65 years who had recovered from COVID-19. This CDR3 is CASSSGQGRDYGYTF. As DNA, the CDR3 is TGCGCCAGCAGCTCGGGACAGGGGAGGGACTATGGCTACACCTTC. The variable domain in full, with the rest retrieved from reference TRBV5-1 and TRBJ1-2, is KAGVTQTPRYLIKTRGQQVTLSCSPISGHRSVSWYQQTPGQGLQFLFEYFSETQRNKGNFPGRFSGRQFSNSRSEMNVSTLELGDSALYLCASSSGQGRDYGYTFGSGTRLTVV.